This T cell receptor (beta chain) appears in the sequencing data of a study of cytomegalovirus exposure and HLA in healthy donors. About the research overall: An early release of data contained roughly 90 million unique TCRs, which came from HLA-typed donors.

Per the germline V gene, CDR1 is SGHRS and CDR2 is YFSETQ. V lost 4 bases, J lost 4 bases, and 5 bases stayed unmatched. This CDR3 comprises 14 residues. Findings of the study overall: In a later analysis, compared with equally common non-associated chains, HLA-associated beta chains were more expanded.

In regard to this clone: Its antigen is unknown. Other nucleotide sequences from this sample produce the same CDR3.

PCR was performed using 60 Vbeta and 13 Jbeta primers. Original processing methods: Later, 80 million or so unique TCR beta chains were counted in an analysis, and roughly 10 million of them were shared. Data came from immunoSEQ multiplex PCR; TCRdb stores just in-frame clones and leaves some out. V, J and clone size are those of that table, while D and trimming were read from the DNA. The data contain over 75,000 clones, 9.4% of them singletons. The genes are TRBV5-1 and TRBJ2-1, with 7 bases that match TRBD2. Sequences were obtained from PBMCs. This clonotype originated in a man between 45 and 60 years old in good health and CMV-seropositive. The CDR3 spells CASSLTGGYNEQFF. As DNA, the CDR3 is TGCGCCAGCAGCCTTACGGGGGGATACAATGAGCAGTTCTTC.